This T cell receptor beta chain was obtained from a study of cytomegalovirus exposure and HLA in healthy donors (dated by TCRdb to the late 2010s). With regard to the full study: In an earlier analysis of several hundred of the donors, about 270 Gb of sequence data and 90 million to 130 million unique TCR beta sequences from approximately 180 million T cells were reported. Of the approximately 400 genotyped donors, about 80% fell in the genetic ancestry cluster associated with self-reported Caucasian donors. Approximately 300 gigabases of sequencing data and approximately 91 million unique TCR sequences made up an early release that covered approximately 650 HLA-typed donors. Using immunosequencing, the study profiled T cell repertoires from 550 to 750 subjects and related those repertoires to cytomegalovirus serostatus. The later analysis used no new phenotypic data to find candidate immune exposures, relying instead on TCR beta sequences and their occurrence across donors. Among a few hundred genotyped donors of the cohort, an average of roughly 240,000 unique TCR beta nucleotide sequences were sequenced per donor, 15% to 20% of them non-productive. Every discovery cohort repertoire had been produced on one sequencing platform. To decide whether each TCR beta V gene segment behaved as functional or pseudogenic, an earlier analysis of some 540 of the donors relied on high-throughput TCR beta sequencing. A later genetic analysis used genome-wide SNP genotypes for about 65% of the roughly 700 donors, treating that subset as a discovery cohort. The study aimed to test whether cataloging public T cell receptors could reveal signatures of past pathogen exposure. High-throughput TCR immunosequencing, statistical association of individual TCRs with disease status, and machine learning were combined to predict cytomegalovirus infection status. Donor age, sex, ethnicity and CMV serostatus were compiled alongside the repertoire data. Because of strong linkage in the cohort, 5 or 6 DR-DQ haplotypes were treated as single units for association and clustering. In a later analysis, previously published TCR beta repertoires from several hundred donors were re-analyzed and high-resolution HLA genotyping was added so that TCR occurrence patterns could be studied. The number of donors typed differed by locus, with 629-630 for A, B, C, DRB1 and DQB1, 522 for DQA1, 600 to 610 for DPA1, and approximately 470 for DPB1. Both class I and class II loci were covered by HLA typing, at four-digit resolution. Along with the approximately 700-subject first cohort, a separate validation cohort of over a hundred different subjects was used. What the authors observed across the whole study: The study gave a list of 150 to 200 TCR beta chains associated with cytomegalovirus. According to the authors, the approach could potentially be generalized to other disease states and immunological phenotypes. Linkage disequilibrium might explain the correlated functional status among segregating V segments, but an unknown experimental factor could not be ruled out. Because counts were too low, seventeen rarely observed V segments, including chromosome 9 orphons, were excluded from the earlier analysis of about 500 of the donors. In a later analysis, TCR association rates were found to vary across HLA loci, with the most associated TCRs seen for DRB1 alleles and the fewest for HLA-C alleles. An earlier analysis of 587 of the donors showed that most TCR beta V segments appeared in productive rearrangements either about 87% or about 30% of the time, which broadly matched IMGT annotations. A later analysis reported that several top co-occurrence clusters appeared linked to parvovirus B19, influenza, CMV and Epstein-Barr virus. In a later genetic analysis, fewer N-insertions in productive TCRs were reported among donors in an Asian-associated ancestry cluster than the roughly 700-donor mean. HLA typing was unavailable for some donors at each locus, so association tests used only the typed subset. In a later analysis, HLA-associated TCR beta chains were found to be more clonally expanded and to have lower generation probabilities than equally common non-associated chains. In a later analysis, most CMV-associated TCR beta chains were found to appear HLA-restricted, with HLA associations seemingly driven largely by CMV exposure. The presence/absence analyses assumed that sequencing depth was roughly uniform across donors, and that assumption may not be true. The only immune exposure information available for the cohort was CMV serostatus. Cytomegalovirus status was reported to be diagnosed by the classifier with high specificity and sensitivity in both the original and validation cohorts. A further reported finding was that TCR beta sequences accurately predicted the HLA-A and HLA-B alleles for most subjects in the first cohort. Strong co-occurrence of HLA alleles, especially DR and DQ, made assigning TCR associations to individual alleles difficult. In vitro tests confirmed that three of the cytomegalovirus-associated TCR beta chains recognize cytomegalovirus antigens. Most TCR sequences were seen in very few donors, while some public TCRs were found in many individuals. This cohort had only TCR beta chains sequenced, and the lack of alpha or paired-chain data limited which features could be detected. The 87-base-pair reads could not distinguish some IMGT-functional V segments, including TRBV6-2 and TRBV6-3, so those segments were excluded. An association between a missense DCLRE1C variant and V-gene and J-gene trimming of TCR beta chains was found in a later genetic analysis and replicated in an independent cohort. At a false discovery rate of 0.05, a later analysis linked 16,951 TCR beta sequences to specific HLA alleles. The sequencing pipeline was judged likely to have produced a cluster of highly shared sequence variants as a technical artifact.

Per the germline V gene (reference sequence), SEHNR is the CDR1 and FQNEAQ is the CDR2. Counted from cysteine to phenylalanine, this CDR3 has 15 amino acids. The sequence is cut down to CDR3 DNA, 45 bases in frame from base 1. Ends trimmed: V by 4 bases, J by 5 bases; bases unmatched to a gene: 6. Preparation of the library involved the immunoSEQ multiplex PCR assay. The multiplex PCR relied on a mix of 60 forward primers for TCR Vbeta segments and 13 reverse primers for TCR Jbeta segments. Amplification of the CDR3 region of rearranged TCR beta genes was performed with a multiplex PCR assay on genomic DNA. Amplified TCR beta libraries were sequenced as 87-base-pair reads on the Illumina HiSeq System. The original methods were these. A later analysis counted tens of millions of unique TCR beta chains across the 650 to 700 repertoires, and 9.5 million to 11 million of these chains were shared by at least two donors. Raw reads were error-corrected and collapsed into unique sequences with a nearest-neighbor algorithm that merged closely related sequences to remove PCR and sequencing errors. V, D and J gene segments were assigned by aligning CDR3 sequences to IMGT reference sequences. Each retained sequence needed at least a six-nucleotide match to both a V gene segment and a J gene segment. Rearrangements were classified as productive when the CDR3 lacked stop codons and remained in frame with V and J, and all other rearrangements were classified as non-productive. CDR3 was defined according to IMGT convention as the region running from the second conserved V-encoded cysteine to the conserved J-encoded phenylalanine. The earlier analysis of some 550 of the donors excluded any sequence lacking an unambiguous match to a single V gene segment. In an earlier analysis of some 590 of the donors, a V segment was called functional when productive rearrangements were above 56.7%, and segregating when the standard deviation between donors exceeded 5%. A statistical classification framework was built to diagnose cytomegalovirus status from the catalog of TCR beta chain sequences. In a later analysis, TCR nucleotide sequences were compared against IMGT/GENE-DB human TR gene sequences so that V and J genes could be assigned. Using the TCRdist pipeline, a later analysis assigned CDR3 sequences along with most-parsimonious VDJ recombination scenarios. In a later analysis, every TCR beta chain was defined by the combination of its CDR3 amino acid sequence and its V-gene family, and reads without a unique V-gene family were dropped. In a later analysis, nearly 600 highly shared, low-generation-probability nucleotide sequences were removed to address suspected cross-contamination and a sequencing artifact. In a later analysis, a clonal expansion index for each public chain was calculated from normalized within-repertoire ranks of inferred template counts. In a later analysis, generation probabilities were computed using a VDJ recombination model fitted to out-of-frame rearrangements, and the results were checked against IGoR. Hypergeometric tests were used in a later analysis to score TCR-TCR, TCR-HLA and TCR-CMV co-occurrence, with a repertoire-size bias correction applied to the TCR pairs. In a later analysis, false discovery rates were estimated by permuting HLA or CMV assignments 20 times. In a later analysis, co-occurring TCRs were grouped using DBSCAN, with TCRdist sequence similarity added in when clustering inside HLA-allele-positive subsets. Repertoires with fewer than 30,000 or more than 120,000 public chains, plus five repertoires with anomalous nucleotide sharing, were excluded from co-occurrence clustering. TCRdb retrieved this table from immuneACCESS and kept in-frame rearrangements only. Not all clones are present; in checked studies, unresolved V genes account for under half, and no reason is known for the remainder. V, J and clone size reflect that table, while D and trimming were determined from the DNA. This sample lists 200,000 to 250,000 clones; roughly four fifths were detected once. The top ten hold around 3% of the sample.

The cohort was made up of 666 healthy bone marrow donors. Cohort members were all nominally healthy when sampled, although unrecorded immune exposures were likely present. The donor tested CMV seronegative and was one of the 352 seronegative cohort members. A peripheral blood sample was collected from each donor, and TCR beta sequencing was performed on peripheral blood mononuclear cells. Genomic DNA was extracted from the blood cell samples with the Qiagen DNeasy Blood Extraction Kit. As for this clone: This clone's antigen is unknown. Base qualities are not provided; no much larger clone lies one nucleotide away.

The receptor was derived from a woman in her 40s in good health and CMV-seronegative. What was sequenced was PBMCs. Recombination linked TRBV7-9 to TRBJ2-1; 9 of the junction bases match TRBD2. The DNA sequence is as follows: TGTGCCAGCAGCTACACGACTAGCGGAAACAATGAGCAGTTCTTC. The translation is CASSYTTSGNNEQFF.